The 29 T cell receptor beta chains in this list originate from one sample, sequenced in a study of T-cell memory formation after mild COVID-19. TCRdb redid the calling of the 5' RACE reads with MiXCR, one entry per CDR3 protein. The repertoire holds a few hundred thousand distinct CDR3 sequences, 16% seen once, with about a fifth in the top ten. What was sequenced was PBMCs or a T cell subset sorted from them (not recorded which). Receptors were obtained from a man younger than 35 who had mild COVID-19 (a few samples of this study predate the infection). Cell type and time point are not known.

This clonotype occurred many times. The rearrangement uses TRBV4-3 and TRBJ2-1; D may be TRBD2 (7 bases). Trimming removed 1 base from V and 10 bases from J, with 11 bases in between. Germline V gene data show CDR1 as LGHNA and CDR2 as YSLEER. The CDR3 runs 13 residues. CDR3 nucleotides: TGCGCCAGCAGCCAAGGGGGGGGCAGGGAGCAGTTCTTC. It codes for CASSQGGGREQFF.

J is TRBJ1-1 and V is TRBV6-2 or TRBV6-3; the D is unclear. CDR1 and CDR2 from the germline V gene are MNHEY and SVGEGT. V dropped 8 bases and J dropped 2 bases, with 12 bases sitting between them. The CDR3 runs to 13 residues. DNA of the CDR3: TGTGCCAGCCGCATCCGGCGAAACACTGAAGCTTTCTTT. The encoded protein is CASRIRRNTEAFF.

The chain is built from TRBV21-1 and TRBJ2-5. TRBV21-1 is a pseudogene. The CDR3 extends over 10 amino acids. This CDR3 is CASARQTQYF. The CDR3, as DNA: TGTGCCAGCGCACGGCAGACCCAGTACTTC.

This clonotype has more than one count but fewer than ten. This chain connects TRBV6-5 to TRBJ2-7; 7 positions agree with TRBD1. The V segment lost 2 bases and the J segment 0 bases; nucleotides outside the gene matches: 1. The CDR3 consists of 14 residues. The V gene's germline CDR1 is MNHEY and CDR2 SVGAGI. The DNA of the CDR3 is TGTGCCAGCAGTTACGCAGGGGGCTCCTACGAGCAGTACTTC. This gives the protein CASSYAGGSYEQYF.

This clonotype has only a few counts. The rearrangement uses TRBV20-1 and TRBJ2-1, with D tentatively TRBD2 (6 bases). V shed 6 bases and J shed 4 bases, with 13 bases lying between them. The CDR3 extends over 13 amino acids. Germline V gene lookup returns CDR1 DFQATT and CDR2 SNEGSKA (reference sequence). CDR3 DNA: TGCAGTGCCCCCCGGGACTTATACAATGAGCAGTTCTTC. Protein: CSAPRDLYNEQFF.

This clonotype was seen a handful of times. The V and J genes are TRBV28 and TRBJ2-4; maybe TRBD1 (7 bases). Trimming stripped 8 bases from V and 8 bases from J, with 10 bases between. The CDR3 contains 11 residues. In germline, CDR1 is MDHEN, CDR2 SYDVKM. CDR3 loop: CASGRGDIQYF. CDR3 DNA sequence: TGTGCCAGCGGCAGGGGGGACATTCAGTACTTC.

This clonotype was counted a few times. The V gene is TRBV11-2, the J gene TRBJ2-7, with 7 bases fitting TRBD1. The CDR3 totals 14 residues. Trimming removed 6 bases from V and 4 bases from J; junction bases left unmatched: 9. The germline CDR1 and CDR2 sequences are SGHAT and FQNNGV. The CDR3 loop is CASRKPGQQYEQYF. Written as DNA, the CDR3 is TGTGCCAGCAGGAAGCCGGGACAGCAGTACGAGCAGTACTTC.

V and J are TRBV6-2 or TRBV6-3 and TRBJ1-2; tentative D call: TRBD1 (5 bases). CDR1 is MNHEY and CDR2 is SVGEGT in the germline V gene. The V end was cut by 2 bases, the J end by 7 bases, with 11 bases between. The CDR3 spans 13 residues. As DNA, the CDR3 is TGTGCCAGCAGTTACGACAGCACACGTGGCTACACCTTC. This translates into CASSYDSTRGYTF.

V is TRBV2 and J is TRBJ2-7; D uncertain. The CDR3 covers 15 residues. CDR1 is SNHLY, CDR2 FYNNEI, per germline. The V end was cut by 7 bases, the J end by 3 bases, with 19 bases between. For the CDR3, the DNA is TGTGCCAGCACCCTCGACATAGTGGCTCACTACGAGCAGTACTTC. As protein: CASTLDIVAHYEQYF.

Here the CDR3 reads CASSSQGGPDTQYF. The CDR3 DNA follows: TGTGCCAGCTCGTCACAGGGGGGCCCAGATACGCAGTATTTT. The chain links TRBV18 to TRBJ2-3; 8 bases agree with TRBD1. The CDR3 is 14 residues long. The V and J ends lost 6 bases and 4 bases, in that order; junction bases with no gene match: 6. The germline V gene has CDR1 KGHSH and CDR2 LQKENI.

V usage is TRBV7-9 and J usage is TRBJ2-2, with a tentative D call TRBD1 (5 bases). The germline V and J ends were trimmed by 4 bases and 2 bases, with 11 bases remaining between them. This CDR3 is built from 15 residues. Germline CDR1 SEHNR, CDR2 FQNEAQ (reference sequence). The CDR3 bases are TGTGCCAGCAGCTCCCCCGACAGTAACACCGGGGAGCTGTTTTTT. Its protein is CASSSPDSNTGELFF.

The chain has TRBV5-1 and TRBJ1-1; D gene uncertain. CDR1 and CDR2 from the germline V gene are SGHRS and YFSETQ. CDR3 length equals 15 residues. V shed 4 bases and J shed 1 base, with 14 bases lying between them. The CDR3 DNA follows: TGCGCCAGCAGCCCTATAGGACCCTCGAACACTGAAGCTTTCTTT. Its translation is CASSPIGPSNTEAFF.

The chain uses TRBV29-1 and TRBJ2-5; D gene ambiguous. The CDR3 consists of 10 residues. V was clipped by 4 bases and J by 6 bases, with 6 bases between them. Per germline, CDR1 SQVTM and CDR2 ANQGSEA. The CDR3 region has the DNA TGCAGCGTTGGACGTCAGACCCAGTACTTC. As protein: CSVGRQTQYF. The variable domain in full, with the rest retrieved from reference TRBV29-1 and TRBJ2-5, is SAVISQKPSRDICQRGTSLTIQCQVDSQVTMMFWYRQQPGQSLTLIATANQGSEATYESGFVIDKFPISRPNLTFSTLTVSNMSPEDSSIYLCSVGRQTQYFGPGTRLLVL.

The CDR3 nucleotides are TGCGCCAGTACTACTGGACAGTCCACAGATACGCAGTATTTT. This encodes CASTTGQSTDTQYF. This sequence joins TRBV5-1 and TRBJ2-3; perhaps TRBD1 as D (6 bases). V was clipped by 8 bases and J by 2 bases, with 15 bases between them. This CDR3 comprises 14 residues. Per the germline V gene, CDR1 is SGHRS and CDR2 is YFSETQ.

The chain joins TRBV20-1 to TRBJ2-1; 7 bases are shared with TRBD2. Looked up from germline, CDR1 is DFQATT and CDR2 is SNEGSKA (reference sequence). The CDR3 is 14 residues long. J was trimmed by 7 bases and V by 8 bases; bases with no gene match: 14. The CDR3 loop reads CSLAPAGLRNEQFF. As DNA, the CDR3 is TGCAGTCTCGCCCCAGCGGGGCTGAGGAATGAGCAGTTCTTC.

The chain uses TRBV4-1 and TRBJ2-6; D remains ambiguous. Deletions cut 0 bases from V and 13 bases from J, with 10 bases between. Germline V CDR1 and CDR2: MGHRA, YSYEKL. The CDR3 consists of 13 residues. The CDR3 DNA is TGCGCCAGCAGCCAAGAACCGCACCGGGTCCTGACTTTC. It specifies CASSQEPHRVLTF.

This clonotype has more than one count but fewer than ten. CDR3: CASLLGGNADTQYF. Here the CDR3 DNA reads TGTGCCAGCCTTCTAGGGGGAAACGCAGATACGCAGTATTTT. V is TRBV5-4 and J is TRBJ2-3, with D perhaps TRBD1 (6 bases). The CDR3 covers 14 residues. The V gene lost 7 bases and the J gene lost 4 bases, with 16 bases spanning the gap. Germline CDR1 and CDR2: SGHNT and YYREEE (reference sequence).

The rearrangement links TRBV4-3 to TRBJ2-3, with D possibly TRBD1 on 6 matching bases. This CDR3 has 13 amino acids. Germline CDR1 is LGHNA and CDR2 is YSLEER. Trimming shortened V by 0 bases and J by 13 bases, and 14 bases separated the two germline ends. CDR3 sequence: CASSQDLQGIKYF. CDR3 DNA sequence: TGCGCCAGCAGCCAAGATCTACAGGGTATTAAGTATTTT.

The genes are TRBV7-6 and TRBJ2-1; D gene unclear. This CDR3 region has 14 residues. Between the trimmed V and J ends, which lost 4 bases and 8 bases, there was a span of 15 bases. In germline, CDR1 is SGHVS, CDR2 FNYEAQ. For the CDR3, the DNA is TGTGCCAGCAGCTCTACCGACGTAGGCCATGAGCAGTTCTTC. Translating gives CASSSTDVGHEQFF.

The genes are TRBV6-6 and TRBJ1-1, with D maybe TRBD1 (5 bases). Germline V CDR1 and CDR2: MNHNY, SVGAGI (reference sequence). This CDR3 comprises 13 residues. The CDR3 sequence is CATRWGVGTEAFF. The CDR3 nucleotides are TGTGCGACACGGTGGGGCGTCGGCACTGAAGCTTTCTTT.

The rearrangement uses TRBV7-2 and TRBJ2-1; 8 nucleotides match TRBD2. Unmatched junction bases numbered 2, after V lost 2 bases and J lost 2 bases. This CDR3 has 15 amino acids. Germline CDR1 reads SGHTA; CDR2 reads FQGNSA. CDR3 bases: TGTGCCAGCAGCTTATTCGGGGGGGCCTACAATGAGCAGTTCTTC. It yields the protein CASSLFGGAYNEQFF.

This clonotype was counted only a few times. The chain recombines TRBV9 with TRBJ2-1; D perhaps matches TRBD2 (5 bases). There are 14 residues in the CDR3. The V and J ends lost 3 bases and 7 bases respectively, with 14 bases between them. CDR1 and CDR2 (germline): SGDLS, YYNGEE. CDR3 nucleotide sequence: TGTGCCAGCAGCGCTCCCCCCGGGGAAAATGAGCAGTTCTTC. Amino acid sequence: CASSAPPGENEQFF.

There are a few counts of this clonotype. The V gene is TRBV6-5, the J gene TRBJ1-5, with D possibly being TRBD1 (5 bases). This CDR3 comprises 14 residues. Between the trimmed V and J ends, which lost 4 bases and 4 bases, there was a span of 11 bases. Germline V gives CDR1 MNHEY, CDR2 SVGAGI. CDR3 protein: CASSSGGVNQPQHF. CDR3 nucleotide sequence: TGTGCCAGCAGTTCGGGGGGGGTAAATCAGCCCCAGCATTTT.

The chain joins TRBV6-2 or TRBV6-3 to TRBJ2-7; D is undetermined. Germline values: CDR1 MNHEY, CDR2 SVGEGT. Trimming took off 0 bases at V and 3 bases at J, with 18 bases between the two ends. The CDR3 totals 17 residues. The CDR3: CASSYSYPLLGDYEQYF. CDR3 nucleotide sequence: TGTGCCAGCAGTTACTCCTATCCCCTACTTGGGGACTACGAGCAGTACTTC.

This clonotype occurred a few times. The V and J genes are TRBV20-1 and TRBJ1-4; TRBD1 is a possible D gene (6 bases). V lost 8 bases to trimming and J lost 3 bases, with 13 bases between them. The CDR3 sequence is 13 residues long. Germline loops: CDR1 DFQATT, CDR2 SNEGSKA (reference sequence). This CDR3 reads CSPEGVPNEKLFF. The CDR3, as DNA: TGCAGTCCCGAGGGGGTCCCTAATGAAAAACTGTTTTTT.

The V gene is TRBV29-1, the J gene TRBJ2-3; tentatively, D is TRBD2 (6 bases). Germline values: CDR1 SQVTM, CDR2 ANQGSEA. The ends were cut back, 4 bases at V and 1 base at J, with 9 bases in the middle. The CDR3 spans 13 residues. The CDR3 spells CSVVLAGTDTQYF. The DNA for the CDR3 is TGCAGCGTTGTTTTAGCGGGCACAGATACGCAGTATTTT.

This chain links TRBV10-2 with TRBJ1-3; the D is unclear. Germline loops: CDR1 WSHSY, CDR2 SAAADI. Trimming removed 2 bases at V and 8 bases at J, with 10 bases between. This CDR3 spans 13 amino acids. CDR3 region: CASSEGRGYTIYF. In DNA, the CDR3 is TGCGCCAGCAGTGAGGGGAGAGGGTACACCATATATTTT.

This chain connects TRBV28 to TRBJ2-7, with D uncertain. This CDR3 has 15 residues. V was shortened by 6 bases and J by 0 bases, with 15 bases between the two germline ends. Germline V gene data show CDR1 as MDHEN and CDR2 as SYDVKM. The CDR3 loop reads CASSRRPGSSYEQYV. Written as DNA, the CDR3 is TGTGCCAGCAGCCGACGTCCAGGAAGCTCCTACGAGCAGTACGTC.

The rearrangement joins TRBV29-1 to TRBJ1-2; unclear D gene. The germline gives CDR1 SQVTM, CDR2 ANQGSEA. The CDR3 sequence is 10 residues long. The ends were cut back, 3 bases at V and 5 bases at J, with 4 bases in the middle. The CDR3 sequence is CSVEAYGYTF. The DNA for the CDR3 is TGCAGCGTTGAGGCTTATGGCTACACCTTC. The variable domain in full, completed from reference TRBV29-1 and TRBJ1-2, reads SAVISQKPSRDICQRGTSLTIQCQVDSQVTMMFWYRQQPGQSLTLIATANQGSEATYESGFVIDKFPISRPNLTFSTLTVSNMSPEDSSIYLCSVEAYGYTFGSGTRLTVV.